This T cell receptor beta chain was recovered during a study of blood T cell repertoires in COVID-19. Looking at the study overall: Sites across the United States, Italy and Spain contributed samples from acute and convalescent COVID-19. PBMCs, B-cell-depleted T cells, or T cells provided the cDNA or gDNA that made up the material.

Authors' analysis steps: Amplification of reference gene primers provided the estimated nucleated cell counts. The protocol was immunoSEQ multiplex PCR, while the TCRdb copy is restricted to in-frame clones and leaves out a portion. V and J calls and clone size come straight from that table; D and trimming were deduced from the DNA. The sample has around 300,000 clones; around nine tenths are singletons. Germline assignment: CDR1 SGDLS and CDR2 YYNGEE. V lost 0 bases and J lost 5; bases outside the gene matches: 3. The CDR3 covers 14 residues. Material: peripheral blood. This receptor was taken from a woman aged 45-65 years with active or convalescent COVID-19. The chain couples TRBV9 to TRBJ2-7; TRBD1 matches 9 bases. CDR3 in DNA: TGTGCCAGCAGCGTAGGGGACAGGGAGAACGAGCAGTACTTC. Encoded protein: CASSVGDRENEQYF. Looking up the rest from reference TRBV9 and TRBJ2-7 gives the full variable domain: DSGVTQTPKHLITATGQRVTLRCSPRSGDLSVYWYQQSLDQGLQFLIQYYNGEERAKGNILERFSAQQFPDLHSELNLSSLELGDSALYFCASSVGDRENEQYFGPGTRLTVT.